This TCR beta chain stems from a study of vaccination and CD4 T cells after COVID-19. Study findings and constraints: Convalescent patients had a median about 90% of reactive clones appearing only post-vaccination.

With the Oncomine TCR Beta short-read assay, DNA from cultured CD4+ T cells was sequenced. TCRdb recomputed calls from the PCR reads with MiXCR, one row per CDR3 protein. The data contain about 18,000 distinct CDR3 sequences, 55% of them singletons. Treatment defined: approximately nine-day PBMC culture with coronavirus spike peptide pools or control peptides (ViraFEST assay). Researchers reported culturing 2 million or so PBMCs per well with 9.5 to 10 IU/ml IL-2 and around 9.4 ug/ml peptide pools. This clonotype turned up a few times. Antigen: not known. The sequencing input was CD4+ T cells from blood, cultured in vitro. This clonotype was obtained from a human donor who had recovered from COVID-19.

CDR3 coding DNA: TGTGCCAGTACCCTACGGACTAGCGTCAATGAGCAGTTCTTC. This encodes CASTLRTSVNEQFF. The J gene is TRBJ2-1, the V gene TRBV7-8, with 9 bases identical to TRBD2. The CDR3 runs to 14 residues. V gave up 9 bases and J gave up 6 bases; unmatched junction bases: 9. Germline V gives CDR1 SGHVS, CDR2 FQNEAQ.